This TCR beta chain was sequenced in a study of blood T cell repertoires in COVID-19. The J segment lost 2 bases and the V segment lost 7 bases, leaving 6 bases of the junction unmatched. The germline gives CDR1 SSHAT, CDR2 FNYEAQ (reference sequence). The CDR3 sequence is 16 residues long. Produced via immunoSEQ multiplex PCR; TCRdb's table is partial and in-frame only. Among about 360,000 clones listed, around 84% were seen once. This receptor was taken from a human donor in a cohort sampled during active COVID-19. The sequenced sample was peripheral blood. This chain connects TRBV7-7 to TRBJ2-5, with 14 bases that match TRBD2. This CDR3 reads CASTRLAGGFQETQYF. CDR3 in DNA: TGTGCCAGCACCAGACTAGCGGGAGGGTTTCAAGAGACCCAGTACTTC. The whole variable domain, filled in from reference TRBV7-7 and TRBJ2-5, reads GAGVSQSPRYKVTKRGQDVTLRCDPISSHATLYWYQQALGQGPEFLTYFNYEAQPDKSGLPSDRFSAERPEGSISTLTIQRTEQRDSAMYRCASTRLAGGFQETQYFGPGTRLLVL.